This T cell receptor (beta chain) was sequenced during a study of graft-versus-host responses after intestinal transplantation. The study's findings and limits: GvH clones appeared in recipient marrow, some first in ileum or blood.

Clones were read by immunoSEQ multiplex PCR, and TCRdb kept only the in-frame ones, dropping some. The sample records fewer than 90,000 clones, over 90% being singletons. The CDR3 has 14 residues. V was shortened by 1 base and J by 2 bases, with 6 bases between the two germline ends. Germline lookup yields CDR1 LGHNA and CDR2 YNFKEQ. As concerns this clone: As yet, its antigen is unknown.

This chain joins TRBV4-2 and TRBJ1-3; tentative D call: TRBD1 (6 bases). This clonotype was obtained from a human donor who was the organ donor for an intestinal transplant. This specimen was unstimulated CD4+ T cells sorted from spleen or lymph node cells, taken before transplant. DNA of the CDR3: TGTGCCAGCAGCCAAGCAGGGGCTGGAAACACCATATATTTT. Its protein product is CASSQAGAGNTIYF.